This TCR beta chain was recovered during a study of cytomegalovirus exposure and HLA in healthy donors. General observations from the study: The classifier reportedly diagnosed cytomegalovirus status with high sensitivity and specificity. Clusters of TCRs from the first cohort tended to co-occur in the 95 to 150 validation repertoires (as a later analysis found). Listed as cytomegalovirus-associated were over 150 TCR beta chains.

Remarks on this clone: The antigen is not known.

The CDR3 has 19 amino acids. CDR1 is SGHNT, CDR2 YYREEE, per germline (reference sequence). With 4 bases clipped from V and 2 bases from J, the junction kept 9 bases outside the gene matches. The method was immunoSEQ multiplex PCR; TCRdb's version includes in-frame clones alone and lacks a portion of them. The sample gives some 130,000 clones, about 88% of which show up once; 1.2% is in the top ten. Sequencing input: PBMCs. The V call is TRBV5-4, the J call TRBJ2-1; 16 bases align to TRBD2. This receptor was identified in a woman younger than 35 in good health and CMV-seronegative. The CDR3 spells CASSRLAGTSGGAYNEQFF. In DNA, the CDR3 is TGTGCCAGCAGCCGCTTAGCCGGGACTAGCGGGGGGGCCTACAATGAGCAGTTCTTC.